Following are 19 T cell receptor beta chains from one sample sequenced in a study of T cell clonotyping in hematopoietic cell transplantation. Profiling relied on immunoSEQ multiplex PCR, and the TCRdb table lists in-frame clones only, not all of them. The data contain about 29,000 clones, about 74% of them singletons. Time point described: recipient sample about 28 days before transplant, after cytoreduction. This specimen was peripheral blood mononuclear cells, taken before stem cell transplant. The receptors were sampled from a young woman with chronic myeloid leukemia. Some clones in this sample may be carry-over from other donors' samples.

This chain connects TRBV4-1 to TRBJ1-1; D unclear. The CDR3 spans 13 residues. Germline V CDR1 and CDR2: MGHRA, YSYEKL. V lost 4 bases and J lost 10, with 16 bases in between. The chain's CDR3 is CASSPSTGLGAFF. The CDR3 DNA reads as TGCGCCAGCAGCCCCTCGACCGGGTTAGGAGCTTTCTTT.

This CDR3 reads CASSNVGTGELFF. The CDR3 region has the DNA TGCGCCAGCAGTAACGTGGGAACCGGGGAGCTGTTTTTT. The chain is built from TRBV5-1 and TRBJ2-2, with unresolved D. CDR3 size: 13 residues. Per the germline V gene, CDR1 is SGHRS and CDR2 is YFSETQ. V dropped 5 bases and J dropped 5 bases, with 10 bases sitting between them.

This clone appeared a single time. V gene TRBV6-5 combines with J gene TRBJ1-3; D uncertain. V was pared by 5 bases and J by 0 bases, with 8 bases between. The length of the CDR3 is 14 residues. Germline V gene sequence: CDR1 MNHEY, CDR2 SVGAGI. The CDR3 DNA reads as TGTGCCAGCAGTGTCGACTACTCTGGAAACACCATATATTTT. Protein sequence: CASSVDYSGNTIYF.

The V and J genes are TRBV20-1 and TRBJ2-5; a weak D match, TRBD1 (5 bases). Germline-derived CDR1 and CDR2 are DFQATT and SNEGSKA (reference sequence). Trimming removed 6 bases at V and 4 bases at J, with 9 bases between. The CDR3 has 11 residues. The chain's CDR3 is CSAQRGETQYF. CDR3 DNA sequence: TGCAGTGCCCAAAGGGGAGAGACCCAGTACTTC.

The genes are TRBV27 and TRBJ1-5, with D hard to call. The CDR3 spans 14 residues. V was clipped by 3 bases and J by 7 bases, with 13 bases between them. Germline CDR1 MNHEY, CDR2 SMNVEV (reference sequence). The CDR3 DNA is TGTGCCAGCAGTTTGATAGGTGCCGGGCAGCCCCAGCATTTT. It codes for CASSLIGAGQPQHF.

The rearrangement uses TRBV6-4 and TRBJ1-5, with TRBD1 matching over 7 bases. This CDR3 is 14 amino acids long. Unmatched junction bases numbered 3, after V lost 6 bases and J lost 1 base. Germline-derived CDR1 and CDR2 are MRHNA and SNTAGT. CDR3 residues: CASSVTGSNQPQHF. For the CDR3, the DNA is TGTGCCAGCAGCGTGACAGGGAGCAATCAGCCCCAGCATTTT.

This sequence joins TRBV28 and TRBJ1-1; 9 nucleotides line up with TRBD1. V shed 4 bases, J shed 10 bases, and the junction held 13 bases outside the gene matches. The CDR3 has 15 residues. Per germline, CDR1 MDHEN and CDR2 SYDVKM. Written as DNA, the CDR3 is TGTGCCAGCAGTTCCGACGGACAGGGGCCACGAATAGCTTTCTTT. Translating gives CASSSDGQGPRIAFF.

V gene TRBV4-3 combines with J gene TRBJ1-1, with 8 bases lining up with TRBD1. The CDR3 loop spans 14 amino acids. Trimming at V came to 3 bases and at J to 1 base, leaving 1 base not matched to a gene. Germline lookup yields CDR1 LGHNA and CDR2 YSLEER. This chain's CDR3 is CASSQDRANTEAFF. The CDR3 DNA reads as TGCGCCAGCAGCCAGGACAGGGCGAACACTGAAGCTTTCTTT.

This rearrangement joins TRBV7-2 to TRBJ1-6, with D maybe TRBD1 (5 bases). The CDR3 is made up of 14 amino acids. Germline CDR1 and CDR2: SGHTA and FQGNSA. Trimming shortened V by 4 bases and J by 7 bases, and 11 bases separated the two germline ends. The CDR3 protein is CASSSGTLNSPLHF. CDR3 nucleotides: TGTGCCAGCAGCTCCGGGACTCTAAATTCACCCCTCCACTTT.

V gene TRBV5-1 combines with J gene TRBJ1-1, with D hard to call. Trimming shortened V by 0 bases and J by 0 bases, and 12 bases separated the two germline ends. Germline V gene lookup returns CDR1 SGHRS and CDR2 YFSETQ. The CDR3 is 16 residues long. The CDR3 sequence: CASSLATSYLNTEAFF. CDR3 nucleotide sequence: TGCGCCAGCAGCTTGGCCACCAGTTACCTGAACACTGAAGCTTTCTTT.

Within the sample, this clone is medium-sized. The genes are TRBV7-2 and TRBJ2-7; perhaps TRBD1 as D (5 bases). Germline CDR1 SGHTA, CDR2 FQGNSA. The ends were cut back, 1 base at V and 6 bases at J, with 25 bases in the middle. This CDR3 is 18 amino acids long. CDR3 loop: CASSLGVGTSVRVGEQYV. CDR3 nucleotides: TGTGCCAGCAGCTTAGGGGTTGGTACCTCGGTCAGGGTGGGCGAGCAGTACGTC.

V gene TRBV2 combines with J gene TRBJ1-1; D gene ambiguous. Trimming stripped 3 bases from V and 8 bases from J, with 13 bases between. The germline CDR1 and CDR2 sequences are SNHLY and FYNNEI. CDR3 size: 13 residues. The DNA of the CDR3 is TGTGCCAGCAGTGACGCTATGGGAATGGAAGCTTTCTTT. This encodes CASSDAMGMEAFF.

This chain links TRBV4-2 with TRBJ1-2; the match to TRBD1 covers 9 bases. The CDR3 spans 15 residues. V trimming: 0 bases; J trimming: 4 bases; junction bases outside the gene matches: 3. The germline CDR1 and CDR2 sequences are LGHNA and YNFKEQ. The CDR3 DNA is TGTGCCAGCAGCCAAGACGGACAGGGGCTCTATGGCTACACCTTC. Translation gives CASSQDGQGLYGYTF.

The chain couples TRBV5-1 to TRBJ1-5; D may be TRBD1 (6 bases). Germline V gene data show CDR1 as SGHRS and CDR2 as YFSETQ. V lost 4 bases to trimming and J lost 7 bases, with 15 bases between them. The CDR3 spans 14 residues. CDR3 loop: CASSKGGAGQPQHF. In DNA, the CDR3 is TGCGCCAGCAGCAAAGGGGGGGCGGGACAGCCCCAGCATTTT.

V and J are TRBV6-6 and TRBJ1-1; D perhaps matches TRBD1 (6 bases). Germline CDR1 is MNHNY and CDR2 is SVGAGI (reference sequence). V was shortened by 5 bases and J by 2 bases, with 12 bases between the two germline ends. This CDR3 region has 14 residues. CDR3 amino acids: CASSIVTGNTEAFF. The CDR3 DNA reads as TGTGCCAGCAGTATCGTGACAGGTAACACTGAAGCTTTCTTT.

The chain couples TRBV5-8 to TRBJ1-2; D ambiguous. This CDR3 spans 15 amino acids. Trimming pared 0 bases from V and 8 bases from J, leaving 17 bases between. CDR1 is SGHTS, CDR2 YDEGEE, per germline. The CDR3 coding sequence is TGTGCCAGCAGCTTGGTGGACTATACCCTAGGCGGCTACACCTTC. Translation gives CASSLVDYTLGGYTF.

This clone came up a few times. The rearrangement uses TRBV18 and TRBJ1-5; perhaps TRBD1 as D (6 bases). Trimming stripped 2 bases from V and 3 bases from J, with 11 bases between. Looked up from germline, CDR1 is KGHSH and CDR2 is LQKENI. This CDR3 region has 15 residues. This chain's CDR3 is CASSPDRSPNQPQHF. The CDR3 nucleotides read TGTGCCAGCTCACCAGACAGGAGTCCCAATCAGCCCCAGCATTTT.

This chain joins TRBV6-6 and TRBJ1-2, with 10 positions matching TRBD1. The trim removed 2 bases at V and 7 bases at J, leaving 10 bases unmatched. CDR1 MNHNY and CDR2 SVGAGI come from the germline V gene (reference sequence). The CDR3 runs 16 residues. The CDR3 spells CASSYTDRGVSSGYTF. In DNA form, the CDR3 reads TGTGCCAGCAGTTACACGGACAGGGGGGTGTCATCTGGCTACACCTTC.

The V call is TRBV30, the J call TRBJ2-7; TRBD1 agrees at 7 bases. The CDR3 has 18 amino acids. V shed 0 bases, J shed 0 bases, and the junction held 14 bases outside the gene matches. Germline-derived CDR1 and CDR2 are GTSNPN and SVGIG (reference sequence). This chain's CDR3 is CAWSVRIGWGQSSYEQYF. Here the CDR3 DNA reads TGTGCCTGGAGTGTAAGAATAGGGTGGGGACAGAGCTCCTACGAGCAGTACTTC.